The next 32 T cell receptor beta chains were all read from a single sample in a study of cytomegalovirus exposure and HLA in healthy donors. With 60 Vbeta and 13 Jbeta primers, the PCR was carried out. The repertoire was sequenced with immunoSEQ multiplex PCR; TCRdb's copy has only in-frame clones and lacks some. The sample yields 85,000 to 90,000 clones, more than 80% seen once. Sequencing was performed on PBMCs. These receptors originate from a man younger than 35 in good health and CMV-seronegative.

This CDR3 reads CASSPRSGSHEQYF. The CDR3 nucleotides read TGTGCCAGCAGCCCCCGTAGCGGGAGCCACGAGCAGTACTTC. This chain links TRBV7-8 with TRBJ2-7, with 9 bases lining up with TRBD2. The CDR3 spans 14 residues. The J segment lost 5 bases and the V segment lost 5 bases, leaving 7 bases of the junction unmatched. Germline V lookup: CDR1 SGHVS, CDR2 FQNEAQ.

The genes are TRBV27 and TRBJ1-4; D gene uncertain. The V end was cut by 5 bases, the J end by 7 bases, with 14 bases between. Germline CDR1 and CDR2: MNHEY and SMNVEV (reference sequence). There are 14 residues in the CDR3. The CDR3 loop reads CASSPGGVVEKLFF. The CDR3 nucleotides are TGTGCCAGCAGTCCCGGAGGAGTAGTTGAAAAACTGTTTTTT.

The CDR3 protein is CASSLTGYEQYF. CDR3 in DNA: TGTGCCAGCAGCTTAACCGGGTACGAGCAGTACTTC. This chain uses TRBV7-9 with TRBJ2-7; no definite D call. The CDR3 loop spans 12 amino acids. Germline lookup yields CDR1 SEHNR and CDR2 FQNEAQ (reference sequence). Trimming took 2 bases from V and 4 from J, leaving 6 bases between them.

The chain links TRBV7-2 to TRBJ2-1; D not certain. Germline CDR1 reads SGHTA; CDR2 reads FQGNSA. The V and J ends lost 2 bases and 0 bases respectively, with 11 bases between them. The CDR3 extends over 16 amino acids. The CDR3 spells CASSLLVASSYNEQFF. The CDR3 bases are TGTGCCAGCAGCTTATTGGTAGCAAGCTCCTACAATGAGCAGTTCTTC.

The chain joins TRBV4-3 to TRBJ2-5, with TRBD1 matching over 7 bases. The DNA end is a closer match to TRBJ2-7, so the J assignment may be wrong. The CDR3 length is 16 residues. The germline V gene encodes CDR1 LGHNA and CDR2 YSLEER. CDR3 amino acids: CASSQETGTRYYEQYF. Here the CDR3 DNA reads TGCGCCAGCAGCCAAGAGACAGGGACCCGGTACTACGAGCAGTACTTC.

This chain joins TRBV7-3 and TRBJ2-3, with 11 bases aligning to TRBD2. Trimming cost V 6 bases and J 2 bases; bases outside gene matches: 19. The germline gives CDR1 SGHTA, CDR2 FQGTGA. CDR3 length equals 20 residues. CDR3 protein: CASSPPPGLAEGGNTDTQYF. In DNA form, the CDR3 reads TGTGCCAGCAGTCCTCCCCCGGGACTAGCGGAGGGGGGGAACACAGATACGCAGTATTTT.

The chain has TRBV7-6 and TRBJ2-2; 11 bases fit TRBD1. The germline CDR1 and CDR2 sequences are SGHVS and FNYEAQ. This CDR3 is built from 16 residues. V was clipped by 3 bases and J by 7 bases; unmatched bases: 7. In DNA, the CDR3 is TGTGCCAGCAGCTTCAGCCGGGACAGGGGGGACGGGGAGCTGTTTTTT. Translation: CASSFSRDRGDGELFF. The whole variable domain, remainder taken from reference TRBV7-6 and TRBJ2-2, is GAGVSQSPRYKVTKRGQDVALRCDPISGHVSLYWYRQALGQGPEFLTYFNYEAQQDKSGLPNDRFSAERPEGSISTLTIQRTEQRDSAMYRCASSFSRDRGDGELFFGEGSRLTVL.

The rearrangement uses TRBV19 and TRBJ2-1; a weak D match, TRBD1 (6 bases). CDR1 and CDR2 (germline): LNHDA, SQIVND (reference sequence). The germline V and J ends were trimmed by 6 bases and 2 bases, with 11 bases remaining between them. The CDR3 loop spans 14 amino acids. CDR3 sequence reads: CASRRQAAYNEQFF. The CDR3 DNA is TGTGCCAGTAGAAGACAGGCCGCCTACAATGAGCAGTTCTTC.

This chain links TRBV4-1 with TRBJ1-1, with 9 nucleotides matching TRBD1. The CDR3 runs 17 residues. V shed 2 bases and J 10 bases; nucleotides not matched to a gene: 17. CDR1 is MGHRA and CDR2 is YSYEKL in the germline V gene. CDR3 nucleotides: TGCGCCAGCAGCCAACAAAGCACGAACAGGGGGCCAAAGGGAGCTTTCTTT. Amino acid sequence: CASSQQSTNRGPKGAFF.

Only one count was recorded for this clone. The chain has TRBV11-2 and TRBJ1-1; D is undetermined. There are 15 residues in the CDR3. Trimming stripped 1 base from V and 1 base from J, with 10 bases between. Germline CDR1 SGHAT, CDR2 FQNNGV. This CDR3 reads CASSLGFRRNTEAFF. The CDR3 DNA sequence: TGTGCCAGCAGCTTAGGGTTCAGGCGGAACACTGAAGCTTTCTTT.

This clone was detected only once. CDR3 protein: CASSLNQRNTKETQYF. CDR3 sequence (DNA): TGTGCCAGCAGCTTAAATCAGCGGAATACGAAAGAGACCCAGTACTTC. The V call is TRBV7-2, the J call TRBJ2-5, with a possible D match to TRBD2 (5 bases). Trimming took 2 bases from V and 3 from J, leaving 16 bases between them. The CDR3 sequence is 16 residues long. Per the germline V gene, CDR1 is SGHTA and CDR2 is FQGNSA.

The table lists this clone with a count of one. The gene calls are TRBV20-1 and TRBJ2-7; no firm D call. The V gene lost 0 bases and the J gene lost 5 bases, with 5 bases spanning the gap. The CDR3 runs to 11 residues. CDR1 and CDR2 from the germline V gene are DFQATT and SNEGSKA (reference sequence). The chain's CDR3 is CSAREKHEQYF. Written as DNA, the CDR3 is TGCAGTGCTAGAGAAAAGCACGAGCAGTACTTC.

The chain employs TRBV14 and TRBJ1-4, with TRBD1 matching over 7 bases. From germline, CDR1 is SGHDN and CDR2 FVKESK. The CDR3 runs to 17 residues. J was trimmed by 0 bases and V by 4 bases; bases with no gene match: 8. The CDR3 coding sequence is TGTGCCAGCAGCCGCACAGGGGATAGTACAACTAATGAAAAACTGTTTTTT. This encodes CASSRTGDSTTNEKLFF.

The chain is built from TRBV19 and TRBJ1-1; 7 nucleotides line up with TRBD1. CDR3 length: 14 residues. J gave up 8 bases and V 2 bases, and 8 bases lay outside the gene matches. CDR1 and CDR2 from the germline V gene are LNHDA and SQIVND (reference sequence). The CDR3 sequence is CASSIRGWDREAFF. CDR3 coding DNA: TGTGCCAGTAGTATAAGGGGCTGGGACAGAGAAGCTTTCTTT.

The CDR3 here is CASSEGTGWKKTQYF. The CDR3 coding sequence is TGTGCCAGCAGCGAGGGGACAGGGTGGAAAAAGACCCAGTACTTC. This rearrangement joins TRBV9 to TRBJ2-5, with TRBD1 identical over 9 bases. CDR1 and CDR2 from the germline V gene are SGDLS and YYNGEE. Losses at the gene ends were 3 bases for V and 6 bases for J; bases not matched to a gene: 9. This CDR3 is 15 amino acids long.

V gene TRBV18 combines with J gene TRBJ1-1; D might be TRBD1 (5 bases). This CDR3 has 14 residues. Germline V gene sequence: CDR1 KGHSH, CDR2 LQKENI. Trimming shortened V by 2 bases and J by 2 bases, and 9 bases separated the two germline ends. This chain's CDR3 is CASSPWGRNTEAFF. CDR3 bases: TGTGCCAGCTCACCATGGGGCAGAAACACTGAAGCTTTCTTT.

The chain links TRBV5-1 to TRBJ2-1; possibly TRBD1 for D (5 bases). This CDR3 contains 17 residues. Germline values: CDR1 SGHRS, CDR2 YFSETQ. V lost 8 bases and J lost 2, with 23 bases in between. The CDR3 DNA is TGCGCCAGTCGTAGGGGTCAGACCAAAATTACCTACAATGAGCAGTTCTTC. This gives the protein CASRRGQTKITYNEQFF.

V and J are TRBV7-2 and TRBJ2-6, with no clear D. The CDR3 totals 15 residues. Between the trimmed V and J ends, which lost 2 bases and 0 bases, there was a span of 5 bases. Germline CDR1 is SGHTA and CDR2 is FQGNSA. The CDR3 DNA follows: TGTGCCAGCAGCTTAACGCGCTCTGGGGCCAACGTCCTGACTTTC. Its translation is CASSLTRSGANVLTF.

This rearrangement joins TRBV7-3 to TRBJ1-2; 9 bases are a match to TRBD1. Germline-derived CDR1 and CDR2 are SGHTA and FQGTGA. The V gene end was trimmed by 5 bases and the J gene end by 8 bases; junction bases not matched to a gene: 6. This CDR3 is built from 13 residues. CDR3 region: CASSITGGDGYTF. For the CDR3, the DNA is TGTGCCAGCAGCATCACAGGGGGCGACGGCTACACCTTC. The variable domain in full, completed from reference TRBV7-3 and TRBJ1-2, reads GAGVSQTPSNKVTEKGKYVELRCDPISGHTALYWYRQSLGQGPEFLIYFQGTGAADDSGLPNDRFFAVRPEGSVSTLKIQRTERGDSAVYLCASSITGGDGYTFGSGTRLTVV.

The chain joins TRBV18 to TRBJ2-1; 9 bases are a match to TRBD2. CDR1 and CDR2 from the germline V gene are KGHSH and LQKENI. V dropped 3 bases and J dropped 7; count of bases not matched to a gene: 7. The CDR3 loop spans 15 amino acids. Here the CDR3 DNA reads TGTGCCAGCTCACCGTTAGCGGGAGAGTGGAATGAGCAGTTCTTC. It is translated as CASSPLAGEWNEQFF.

V is TRBV28 and J is TRBJ1-5; 9 positions agree with TRBD1. This CDR3 has 16 residues. V was clipped by 5 bases and J by 2 bases; unmatched bases: 7. Germline V gene lookup returns CDR1 MDHEN and CDR2 SYDVKM. The CDR3 protein is CASSGHRGPRNQPQHF. The CDR3 DNA is TGTGCCAGCAGTGGACACAGGGGGCCGCGCAATCAGCCCCAGCATTTT.

This clone has only one observation. The rearrangement links TRBV5-4 to TRBJ1-5; D gene uncertain. With 2 bases removed from V and 5 bases from J, the gap between germline ends came to 5 bases. Germline V gene lookup returns CDR1 SGHNT and CDR2 YYREEE (reference sequence). The CDR3 covers 12 residues. The CDR3 region is CASSFPDQPQHF. The CDR3 DNA follows: TGTGCCAGCAGCTTCCCCGATCAGCCCCAGCATTTT.

The rearrangement uses TRBV5-6 and TRBJ1-6, with a possible D match to TRBD1 (6 bases). CDR3 length equals 15 residues. V lost 2 bases and J lost 10, with 16 bases in between. The germline V gene has CDR1 SGHDT and CDR2 YYEEEE. The CDR3 coding sequence is TGTGCCAGCAGCTTAGGGGGGGGCCTTAGGTCACCCCTCCACTTT. It translates to CASSLGGGLRSPLHF.

The CDR3 nucleotides read TGTGCCAGCAGCTTAGATGCGGCTGAGCAGTTCTTC. Translating it yields CASSLDAAEQFF. V gene TRBV5-4 combines with J gene TRBJ2-1; D unresolved. V was trimmed by 2 bases and J by 9 bases, leaving 9 bases between them. Germline CDR1 reads SGHNT; CDR2 reads YYREEE (reference sequence). The CDR3 sequence is 12 residues long.

V usage is TRBV7-9 and J usage is TRBJ1-4; TRBD1 matches at 7 bases. Losses at the gene ends were 7 bases for V and 2 bases for J; bases not matched to a gene: 4. The CDR3 extends over 14 amino acids. Germline V gene sequence: CDR1 SEHNR, CDR2 FQNEAQ (reference sequence). The CDR3 bases are TGTGCCAGCAAGGAGACAGGGACTAATGAAAAACTGTTTTTT. Protein: CASKETGTNEKLFF.

The V gene is TRBV28, the J gene TRBJ2-2; no firm D call. Germline CDR1 is MDHEN and CDR2 is SYDVKM. This CDR3 region has 14 residues. The ends were cut back, 6 bases at V and 4 bases at J, with 12 bases in the middle. The CDR3 DNA sequence: TGTGCCAGCAGACTATATCACCGCACCGGGGAGCTGTTTTTT. Protein: CASRLYHRTGELFF.

The J gene is TRBJ2-2, the V gene TRBV14; TRBD1 aligns across 8 bases. CDR3 length: 14 amino acids. CDR1 is SGHDN, CDR2 FVKESK, per germline. J lost 5 bases, V lost 8 bases, and 7 bases had no gene match. The CDR3 region is CASRSTGGTGELFF. The DNA for the CDR3 is TGTGCCAGCCGCAGCACAGGGGGGACCGGGGAGCTGTTTTTT.

The chain links TRBV9 to TRBJ2-7, with 9 nucleotides matching TRBD2. This CDR3 is 14 amino acids long. CDR1 is SGDLS, CDR2 YYNGEE, per germline. V dropped 0 bases and J dropped 7; count of bases not matched to a gene: 5. CDR3 protein: CASSVGSGSKEQYF. As DNA, the CDR3 is TGTGCCAGCAGCGTAGGTAGCGGGAGTAAGGAGCAGTACTTC.

This clone came up once. The V and J genes are TRBV19 and TRBJ2-1; 11 bases align to TRBD2. Looked up from germline, CDR1 is LNHDA and CDR2 is SQIVND (reference sequence). V gave up 3 bases and J gave up 8 bases; unmatched junction bases: 6. CDR3 length equals 15 residues. The CDR3 protein is CASSMLNSGRDEQFF. DNA of the CDR3: TGTGCCAGTAGTATGTTAAATAGCGGGAGGGATGAGCAGTTCTTC. The variable domain in full, with the rest retrieved from reference TRBV19 and TRBJ2-1, is DGGITQSPKYLFRKEGQNVTLSCEQNLNHDAMYWYRQDPGQGLRLIYYSQIVNDFQKGDIAEGYSVSREKKESFPLTVTSAQKNPTAFYLCASSMLNSGRDEQFFGPGTRLTVL.

This chain connects TRBV18 to TRBJ2-7; a possible D gene is TRBD1 (6 bases). Germline V gene lookup returns CDR1 KGHSH and CDR2 LQKENI. Trimming shortened V by 5 bases and J by 2 bases, and 10 bases separated the two germline ends. This CDR3 spans 13 amino acids. The CDR3 here is CASSETGTYEQYF. For the CDR3, the DNA is TGTGCCAGCTCAGAGACAGGAACCTACGAGCAGTACTTC.

The V gene is TRBV18, the J gene TRBJ2-5, with 12 bases aligning to TRBD2. This CDR3 comprises 16 residues. J lost 11 bases, V lost 3 bases, and 13 bases had no gene match. The germline gives CDR1 KGHSH, CDR2 LQKENI. Here the CDR3 reads CASSPPGLAGNWEQYF. The CDR3 coding sequence is TGTGCCAGCTCACCTCCGGGACTAGCGGGCAACTGGGAGCAGTACTTC.

The rearrangement links TRBV7-8 to TRBJ2-3, with D perhaps TRBD1 (5 bases). The CDR3 is 15 amino acids. Germline loops: CDR1 SGHVS, CDR2 FQNEAQ. V gave up 1 base and J gave up 3 bases, with 11 bases separating them. CDR3 bases: TGTGCCAGCAGCTTAGGGGAATCAGGGACAGATACGCAGTATTTT. Translated, it gives CASSLGESGTDTQYF.